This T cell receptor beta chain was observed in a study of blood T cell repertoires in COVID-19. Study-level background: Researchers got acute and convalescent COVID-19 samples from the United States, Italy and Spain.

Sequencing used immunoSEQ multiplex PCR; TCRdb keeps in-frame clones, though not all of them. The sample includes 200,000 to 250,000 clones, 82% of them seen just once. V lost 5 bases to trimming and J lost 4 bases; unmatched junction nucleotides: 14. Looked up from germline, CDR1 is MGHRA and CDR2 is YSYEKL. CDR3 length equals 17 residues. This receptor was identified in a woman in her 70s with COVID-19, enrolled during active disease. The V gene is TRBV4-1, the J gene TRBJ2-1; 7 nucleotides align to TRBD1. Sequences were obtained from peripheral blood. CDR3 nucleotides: TGCGCCAGCAGCTCCGAGACAGGGCTACTGCTTTACAATGAGCAGTTCTTC. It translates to CASSSETGLLLYNEQFF.